Below are 31 T cell receptor beta chains sequenced from a single sample in a study of T-cell memory formation after mild COVID-19. TCRdb itself ran the 5' RACE reads through MiXCR, one entry per CDR3 protein. Here the sample spans approximately 50,000 distinct CDR3 sequences, around 10% being singletons. Sequencing was carried out using PBMCs or a T cell subset sorted from them (not recorded which). These receptor sequences come from an adult woman who had mild COVID-19 (a few samples of this study predate the infection). Cell type and time point are not known.

The J gene is TRBJ2-7, the V gene TRBV20-1; TRBD1 aligns across 9 bases. Looked up from germline, CDR1 is DFQATT and CDR2 is SNEGSKA (reference sequence). The CDR3 is 16 amino acids. V lost 0 bases and J lost 1; bases outside the gene matches: 7. The CDR3 sequence: CSARDSGTGWSYEQYF. The CDR3, as DNA: TGCAGTGCTAGAGATTCGGGGACAGGGTGGTCCTACGAGCAGTACTTC.

This clonotype has a count of ten or more. This chain joins TRBV12-3 or TRBV12-4 and TRBJ2-2, with 8 bases that match TRBD1. CDR3 size: 14 residues. The J segment lost 6 bases and the V segment lost 9 bases, leaving 9 bases of the junction unmatched. CDR3 amino acids: CASQGALISGELFF. DNA of the CDR3: TGTGCCAGTCAGGGGGCGCTGATCTCCGGGGAGCTGTTTTTT.

In this sample, this clonotype turned up a few times. The chain links TRBV5-5 to TRBJ1-2; D possibly corresponds to TRBD1 (5 bases). V gave up 7 bases and J gave up 3 bases, with 19 bases separating them. There are 15 residues in the CDR3. Germline assignment: CDR1 SGHKS and CDR2 YYEKEE (reference sequence). In DNA, the CDR3 is TGTGCCAGCGCCGAAGGGGACTCTACGGACTATGGCTACACCTTC. This gives the protein CASAEGDSTDYGYTF. The entire variable domain, with the rest obtained from reference TRBV5-5 and TRBJ1-2, is as follows: DAGVTQSPTHLIKTRGQQVTLRCSPISGHKSVSWYQQVLGQGPQFIFQYYEKEERGRGNFPDRFSARQFPNYSSELNVNALLLGDSALYLCASAEGDSTDYGYTFGSGTRLTVV.

The chain joins TRBV11-2 to TRBJ1-1; possible D gene TRBD1, 5 bases. Per germline, CDR1 SGHAT and CDR2 FQNNGV. This CDR3 has 12 amino acids. The V end was cut by 4 bases, the J end by 11 bases, with 14 bases between. The CDR3 region has the DNA TGTGCCAGCAGCTCCTACGGACGGGGGGCTTTCTTT. Protein: CASSSYGRGAFF.

This clonotype was counted a few times. The CDR3 sequence: CATCSGITTDTQYF. CDR3 sequence (DNA): TGTGCCACCTGTAGCGGGATAACCACAGATACGCAGTATTTT. This sequence joins TRBV2 and TRBJ2-3, with TRBD2 matching over 8 bases. The J segment lost 2 bases and the V segment lost 10 bases, leaving 8 bases of the junction unmatched. Germline-derived CDR1 and CDR2 are SNHLY and FYNNEI. This CDR3 contains 14 residues. The full variable domain, with the rest looked up from reference TRBV2 and TRBJ2-3, is EPEVTQTPSHQVTQMGQEVILRCVPISNHLYFYWYRQILGQKVEFLVSFYNNEISEKSEIFDDQFSVERPDGSNFTLKIRSTKLEDSAMYFCATCSGITTDTQYFGPGTRLTVL.

This chain connects TRBV20-1 to TRBJ2-7; TRBD1 aligns across 8 bases. The CDR3 runs to 13 residues. The germline CDR1 and CDR2 sequences are DFQATT and SNEGSKA (reference sequence). Trimming removed 3 bases from V and 2 bases from J; junction bases left unmatched: 3. The CDR3 sequence: CSARDRVTYEQYF. CDR3 bases: TGCAGTGCTAGGGACAGGGTCACCTACGAGCAGTACTTC.

J is TRBJ2-5 and V is TRBV20-1; tentatively, D is TRBD1 or TRBD2 (5 bases each). CDR1 and CDR2 from the germline V gene are DFQATT and SNEGSKA (reference sequence). The CDR3 has 14 amino acids. Here the CDR3 reads CTSSRGEYQETQYF. The CDR3 region has the DNA TGCACCTCGAGTAGGGGAGAGTACCAAGAGACCCAGTACTTC.

This clonotype was observed a few times. The genes are TRBV12-3 or TRBV12-4 and TRBJ2-5; 8 bases align to TRBD2. The CDR3 is made up of 14 amino acids. Germline trimming cut 6 bases from V and 2 bases from J; bases unmatched to any gene: 5. The CDR3 reads CASRTSVTQETQYF. CDR3 coding DNA: TGTGCCAGCAGGACTAGCGTGACTCAAGAGACCCAGTACTTC.

Worth noting for this clonotype: At one end, the junction sequence differs from germline, possibly due to a read error. The rearrangement uses TRBV7-2 and TRBJ2-6; TRBD1 matches 8 bases. This CDR3 spans 16 amino acids. Germline CDR1 is SGHTA and CDR2 is FQGNSA. CDR3 region: CAGSTAGGWGANVLTF. In nucleotides, the CDR3 is TGTGCCGGCAGCACCGCAGGGGGCTGGGGGGCCAACGTCCTGACTTTC.

In its sample, this clonotype was seen many times. The gene calls are TRBV5-1 and TRBJ2-7, with a possible D match to TRBD1 (6 bases). The CDR3 is 16 residues long. With 2 bases removed from V and 1 base from J, the gap between germline ends came to 16 bases. The germline CDR1 and CDR2 sequences are SGHRS and YFSETQ. The CDR3 DNA reads as TGCGCCAGCAGCTTCCCTTCAGGGGTCCGATCCTACGAGCAGTACTTC. It specifies CASSFPSGVRSYEQYF.

This clonotype was detected a few times. V and J are TRBV4-2 and TRBJ2-4, with 8 nucleotides matching TRBD2. The CDR3 consists of 21 residues. The V and J ends lost 0 bases and 0 bases, in that order; junction bases with no gene match: 16. Germline CDR1 reads LGHNA; CDR2 reads YNFKEQ. Written as DNA, the CDR3 is TGTGCCAGCAGCCAAGAATTGGCTAGCGGGTGGGAGGTCGTAGCCAAAAACATTCAGTACTTC. Translating it yields CASSQELASGWEVVAKNIQYF.

V is TRBV7-9 and J is TRBJ2-3; no definite D call. The CDR3 length is 12 residues. V was cut by 5 bases and J by 9 bases, with 12 bases left in between. Germline CDR1 reads SEHNR; CDR2 reads FQNEAQ (reference sequence). The DNA for the CDR3 is TGTGCCAGCAGCCCAGCGTTGTTGACGCAGTATTTT. Translation gives CASSPALLTQYF.

The chain joins TRBV12-3 or TRBV12-4 to TRBJ2-3, with D perhaps matching TRBD1 or TRBD2 (5 bases each). This CDR3 has 14 residues. The V and J ends lost 5 bases and 2 bases respectively, with 11 bases between them. CDR3 coding DNA: TGTGCCAGCAGTCTCGGGGACGTCACAGATACGCAGTATTTT. Translation: CASSLGDVTDTQYF.

This clonotype was observed at least ten times. V is TRBV24-1 and J is TRBJ1-1; D gene ambiguous. The germline CDR1 and CDR2 sequences are KGHDR and SFDVKD. V was clipped by 7 bases and J by 1 base, with 9 bases between them. CDR3 size: 13 residues. The CDR3 DNA is TGTGCCACCAGGACGTCGGGGAACACTGAAGCTTTCTTT. This gives the protein CATRTSGNTEAFF.

This clonotype was counted only a few times. The V and J genes are TRBV3-1 and TRBJ1-2; 8 nucleotides line up with TRBD1. V was pared by 2 bases and J by 8 bases, with 7 bases of the junction left unmatched. Germline loops: CDR1 LGHDT, CDR2 YNNKEL (reference sequence). The CDR3 consists of 14 residues. In nucleotides, the CDR3 is TGTGCCAGCAGCCAACCGGGACAGGTGATCGGCTACACCTTC. It encodes CASSQPGQVIGYTF.

The rearrangement joins TRBV19 to TRBJ2-2; D is possibly TRBD1 or TRBD2 (6 bases each). Per the germline V gene, CDR1 is LNHDA and CDR2 is SQIVND (reference sequence). The CDR3 loop spans 14 amino acids. V was cut by 10 bases and J by 3 bases, with 15 bases left in between. The CDR3 coding sequence is TGTGCCACAAAGGGGGGTGGCGACACCGGGGAGCTGTTTTTT. Its protein is CATKGGGDTGELFF.

This clonotype was detected many times. The chain uses TRBV5-5 and TRBJ2-7; D call uncertain. Per germline, CDR1 SGHKS and CDR2 YYEKEE (reference sequence). V was pared by 3 bases and J by 5 bases, with 21 bases between. The CDR3 consists of 16 residues. This CDR3 reads CASSSKAYPSSNEQYF. The CDR3 DNA reads as TGTGCCAGCAGCTCCAAAGCGTACCCCTCGTCTAACGAGCAGTACTTC.

This clonotype was picked up a small number of times. The rearrangement joins TRBV3-1 to TRBJ2-7; 12 nucleotides line up with TRBD2. The CDR3 is 17 amino acids. Germline CDR1 reads LGHDT; CDR2 reads YNNKEL (reference sequence). Trimming cost V 1 base and J 11 bases; bases outside gene matches: 15. The chain's CDR3 is CASSQGSSGLAGPKEYF. The CDR3 DNA follows: TGTGCCAGCAGCCAAGGAAGTTCGGGACTAGCGGGCCCTAAGGAGTACTTC.

The chain employs TRBV2 and TRBJ2-4, with 7 bases that match TRBD1. The ends lost 7 bases at V and 4 bases at J; junction bases unmatched: 4. The CDR3 sequence is 13 residues long. Germline CDR1 is SNHLY and CDR2 is FYNNEI. Here the CDR3 reads CASNPGQKNIQYF. CDR3 bases: TGTGCCAGCAATCCGGGACAGAAAAACATTCAGTACTTC.

Many counts were recorded for this clonotype. The chain is built from TRBV12-3 or TRBV12-4 and TRBJ2-5; D might be TRBD1 (5 bases). The CDR3 runs 14 residues. V was shortened by 9 bases and J by 5 bases, with 19 bases between the two germline ends. CDR3 region: CASLQGYGVETQYF. Here the CDR3 DNA reads TGTGCCAGTCTTCAGGGTTATGGGGTGGAGACCCAGTACTTC.

The sample holds a few counts of this clonotype. The chain joins TRBV12-5 to TRBJ2-3, with a weak D call TRBD2 (6 bases). The ends were cut back, 9 bases at V and 5 bases at J, with 18 bases in the middle. The CDR3 is made up of 14 amino acids. Germline CDR1 and CDR2: LGHNT and FRNRAP. The CDR3 bases are TGTGCTAGCGCCCTTAGCGGTGGCATAGATACGCAGTATTTT. It encodes CASALSGGIDTQYF. Drawing the rest from reference TRBV12-5 and TRBJ2-3, the complete variable domain is DARVTQTPRHKVTEMGQEVTMRCQPILGHNTVFWYRQTMMQGLELLAYFRNRAPLDDSGMPKDRFSAEMPDATLATLKIQPSEPRDSAVYFCASALSGGIDTQYFGPGTRLTVL.

This clonotype was detected many times. The chain is built from TRBV12-3 or TRBV12-4 and TRBJ2-1, with 10 positions matching TRBD2. The CDR3 has 16 amino acids. Germline trimming cut 2 bases from V and 7 bases from J; bases unmatched to any gene: 8. The CDR3 spells CASSLRVSGRVNEQFF. CDR3 in DNA: TGTGCCAGCAGTTTAAGGGTGAGCGGGAGGGTTAATGAGCAGTTCTTC.

This clonotype was seen a handful of times. The V call is TRBV5-1, the J call TRBJ1-2; TRBD1 is a possible D gene (5 bases). The CDR3 consists of 14 residues. V was pared by 1 base and J by 7 bases, with 14 bases between. The germline V gene encodes CDR1 SGHRS and CDR2 YFSETQ. CDR3 residues: CASSLMVSGPGYTF. The CDR3 DNA follows: TGCGCCAGCAGCTTGATGGTTTCGGGGCCTGGCTACACCTTC.

In this sample, this clonotype turned up a few times. The chain has TRBV7-6 and TRBJ2-1; weak D call: TRBD1 (7 bases). Trimming removed 2 bases at V and 8 bases at J, with 16 bases between. CDR1 and CDR2 from the germline V gene are SGHVS and FNYEAQ. This CDR3 comprises 15 residues. The CDR3 bases are TGTGCCAGCAGCTTATCCTCCACAGGGGAGGATGAGCAGTTCTTC. This codes for CASSLSSTGEDEQFF.

This clonotype was counted a few times. In DNA, the CDR3 is TGCGCCAGCAGCCAGGCGGGGTACTCCTACGAGCAGTACTTC. Translation: CASSQAGYSYEQYF. The chain links TRBV4-1 to TRBJ2-7, with a possible D match to TRBD2 (6 bases). V lost 3 bases to trimming and J lost 0 bases, with 9 bases between them. Per germline, CDR1 MGHRA and CDR2 YSYEKL. The CDR3 is made up of 14 amino acids.

This clonotype was counted many times. The genes are TRBV20-1 and TRBJ2-7, with a weak D call TRBD2 (6 bases). The V gene lost 2 bases and the J gene lost 2 bases, with 7 bases spanning the gap. The CDR3 is 12 amino acids. CDR1 and CDR2 (germline): DFQATT, SNEGSKA (reference sequence). The CDR3 coding sequence is TGCAGTGCTAGATCGGGGGCCTACGAGCAGTACTTC. Protein product: CSARSGAYEQYF.

The rearrangement joins TRBV30 to TRBJ2-7; tentative D call: TRBD1 (6 bases). V was pared by 4 bases and J by 0 bases, with 19 bases between. CDR3 size: 16 residues. CDR1 and CDR2 (germline): GTSNPN, SVGIG (reference sequence). The CDR3 DNA is TGTGCCTGGACTCATAGGGGGAGTAGAGCCTCCTACGAGCAGTACTTC. Protein sequence: CAWTHRGSRASYEQYF.

CDR3 coding DNA: TGTGCCAGCAGCGTAGAGGGTGGGTTCCAAGAGACCCAGTACTTC. It encodes CASSVEGGFQETQYF. The chain links TRBV9 to TRBJ2-5; D is unclear. Germline V gene sequence: CDR1 SGDLS, CDR2 YYNGEE. V was cut by 0 bases and J by 1 base, with 10 bases left in between. This CDR3 is built from 15 residues.

Ten or more counts support this clonotype. This chain connects TRBV5-1 to TRBJ2-7; D not resolved. CDR3 length: 12 residues. V was clipped by 4 bases and J by 0 bases, with 5 bases between them. Germline CDR1 SGHRS, CDR2 YFSETQ. As DNA, the CDR3 is TGCGCCAGCAGCGGGCCCTCCTACGAGCAGTACTTC. Its translation is CASSGPSYEQYF.

V and J are TRBV5-5 and TRBJ1-5; D is perhaps TRBD1 (5 bases). Trimming pared 4 bases from V and 3 bases from J, leaving 14 bases between. Germline values: CDR1 SGHKS, CDR2 YYEKEE (reference sequence). The CDR3 covers 15 residues. The CDR3 nucleotides are TGTGCCAGCAGCGGGGCGGGTAGGATCAATCAGCCCCAGCATTTT. Its protein product is CASSGAGRINQPQHF.

The genes are TRBV12-3 or TRBV12-4 and TRBJ1-6; the D is unclear. The V and J ends lost 6 bases and 9 bases respectively, with 9 bases between them. This CDR3 is 12 amino acids long. The CDR3 sequence is CASSGVGSPLHF. CDR3 in DNA: TGTGCCAGCAGCGGCGTGGGTTCACCCCTCCACTTT.